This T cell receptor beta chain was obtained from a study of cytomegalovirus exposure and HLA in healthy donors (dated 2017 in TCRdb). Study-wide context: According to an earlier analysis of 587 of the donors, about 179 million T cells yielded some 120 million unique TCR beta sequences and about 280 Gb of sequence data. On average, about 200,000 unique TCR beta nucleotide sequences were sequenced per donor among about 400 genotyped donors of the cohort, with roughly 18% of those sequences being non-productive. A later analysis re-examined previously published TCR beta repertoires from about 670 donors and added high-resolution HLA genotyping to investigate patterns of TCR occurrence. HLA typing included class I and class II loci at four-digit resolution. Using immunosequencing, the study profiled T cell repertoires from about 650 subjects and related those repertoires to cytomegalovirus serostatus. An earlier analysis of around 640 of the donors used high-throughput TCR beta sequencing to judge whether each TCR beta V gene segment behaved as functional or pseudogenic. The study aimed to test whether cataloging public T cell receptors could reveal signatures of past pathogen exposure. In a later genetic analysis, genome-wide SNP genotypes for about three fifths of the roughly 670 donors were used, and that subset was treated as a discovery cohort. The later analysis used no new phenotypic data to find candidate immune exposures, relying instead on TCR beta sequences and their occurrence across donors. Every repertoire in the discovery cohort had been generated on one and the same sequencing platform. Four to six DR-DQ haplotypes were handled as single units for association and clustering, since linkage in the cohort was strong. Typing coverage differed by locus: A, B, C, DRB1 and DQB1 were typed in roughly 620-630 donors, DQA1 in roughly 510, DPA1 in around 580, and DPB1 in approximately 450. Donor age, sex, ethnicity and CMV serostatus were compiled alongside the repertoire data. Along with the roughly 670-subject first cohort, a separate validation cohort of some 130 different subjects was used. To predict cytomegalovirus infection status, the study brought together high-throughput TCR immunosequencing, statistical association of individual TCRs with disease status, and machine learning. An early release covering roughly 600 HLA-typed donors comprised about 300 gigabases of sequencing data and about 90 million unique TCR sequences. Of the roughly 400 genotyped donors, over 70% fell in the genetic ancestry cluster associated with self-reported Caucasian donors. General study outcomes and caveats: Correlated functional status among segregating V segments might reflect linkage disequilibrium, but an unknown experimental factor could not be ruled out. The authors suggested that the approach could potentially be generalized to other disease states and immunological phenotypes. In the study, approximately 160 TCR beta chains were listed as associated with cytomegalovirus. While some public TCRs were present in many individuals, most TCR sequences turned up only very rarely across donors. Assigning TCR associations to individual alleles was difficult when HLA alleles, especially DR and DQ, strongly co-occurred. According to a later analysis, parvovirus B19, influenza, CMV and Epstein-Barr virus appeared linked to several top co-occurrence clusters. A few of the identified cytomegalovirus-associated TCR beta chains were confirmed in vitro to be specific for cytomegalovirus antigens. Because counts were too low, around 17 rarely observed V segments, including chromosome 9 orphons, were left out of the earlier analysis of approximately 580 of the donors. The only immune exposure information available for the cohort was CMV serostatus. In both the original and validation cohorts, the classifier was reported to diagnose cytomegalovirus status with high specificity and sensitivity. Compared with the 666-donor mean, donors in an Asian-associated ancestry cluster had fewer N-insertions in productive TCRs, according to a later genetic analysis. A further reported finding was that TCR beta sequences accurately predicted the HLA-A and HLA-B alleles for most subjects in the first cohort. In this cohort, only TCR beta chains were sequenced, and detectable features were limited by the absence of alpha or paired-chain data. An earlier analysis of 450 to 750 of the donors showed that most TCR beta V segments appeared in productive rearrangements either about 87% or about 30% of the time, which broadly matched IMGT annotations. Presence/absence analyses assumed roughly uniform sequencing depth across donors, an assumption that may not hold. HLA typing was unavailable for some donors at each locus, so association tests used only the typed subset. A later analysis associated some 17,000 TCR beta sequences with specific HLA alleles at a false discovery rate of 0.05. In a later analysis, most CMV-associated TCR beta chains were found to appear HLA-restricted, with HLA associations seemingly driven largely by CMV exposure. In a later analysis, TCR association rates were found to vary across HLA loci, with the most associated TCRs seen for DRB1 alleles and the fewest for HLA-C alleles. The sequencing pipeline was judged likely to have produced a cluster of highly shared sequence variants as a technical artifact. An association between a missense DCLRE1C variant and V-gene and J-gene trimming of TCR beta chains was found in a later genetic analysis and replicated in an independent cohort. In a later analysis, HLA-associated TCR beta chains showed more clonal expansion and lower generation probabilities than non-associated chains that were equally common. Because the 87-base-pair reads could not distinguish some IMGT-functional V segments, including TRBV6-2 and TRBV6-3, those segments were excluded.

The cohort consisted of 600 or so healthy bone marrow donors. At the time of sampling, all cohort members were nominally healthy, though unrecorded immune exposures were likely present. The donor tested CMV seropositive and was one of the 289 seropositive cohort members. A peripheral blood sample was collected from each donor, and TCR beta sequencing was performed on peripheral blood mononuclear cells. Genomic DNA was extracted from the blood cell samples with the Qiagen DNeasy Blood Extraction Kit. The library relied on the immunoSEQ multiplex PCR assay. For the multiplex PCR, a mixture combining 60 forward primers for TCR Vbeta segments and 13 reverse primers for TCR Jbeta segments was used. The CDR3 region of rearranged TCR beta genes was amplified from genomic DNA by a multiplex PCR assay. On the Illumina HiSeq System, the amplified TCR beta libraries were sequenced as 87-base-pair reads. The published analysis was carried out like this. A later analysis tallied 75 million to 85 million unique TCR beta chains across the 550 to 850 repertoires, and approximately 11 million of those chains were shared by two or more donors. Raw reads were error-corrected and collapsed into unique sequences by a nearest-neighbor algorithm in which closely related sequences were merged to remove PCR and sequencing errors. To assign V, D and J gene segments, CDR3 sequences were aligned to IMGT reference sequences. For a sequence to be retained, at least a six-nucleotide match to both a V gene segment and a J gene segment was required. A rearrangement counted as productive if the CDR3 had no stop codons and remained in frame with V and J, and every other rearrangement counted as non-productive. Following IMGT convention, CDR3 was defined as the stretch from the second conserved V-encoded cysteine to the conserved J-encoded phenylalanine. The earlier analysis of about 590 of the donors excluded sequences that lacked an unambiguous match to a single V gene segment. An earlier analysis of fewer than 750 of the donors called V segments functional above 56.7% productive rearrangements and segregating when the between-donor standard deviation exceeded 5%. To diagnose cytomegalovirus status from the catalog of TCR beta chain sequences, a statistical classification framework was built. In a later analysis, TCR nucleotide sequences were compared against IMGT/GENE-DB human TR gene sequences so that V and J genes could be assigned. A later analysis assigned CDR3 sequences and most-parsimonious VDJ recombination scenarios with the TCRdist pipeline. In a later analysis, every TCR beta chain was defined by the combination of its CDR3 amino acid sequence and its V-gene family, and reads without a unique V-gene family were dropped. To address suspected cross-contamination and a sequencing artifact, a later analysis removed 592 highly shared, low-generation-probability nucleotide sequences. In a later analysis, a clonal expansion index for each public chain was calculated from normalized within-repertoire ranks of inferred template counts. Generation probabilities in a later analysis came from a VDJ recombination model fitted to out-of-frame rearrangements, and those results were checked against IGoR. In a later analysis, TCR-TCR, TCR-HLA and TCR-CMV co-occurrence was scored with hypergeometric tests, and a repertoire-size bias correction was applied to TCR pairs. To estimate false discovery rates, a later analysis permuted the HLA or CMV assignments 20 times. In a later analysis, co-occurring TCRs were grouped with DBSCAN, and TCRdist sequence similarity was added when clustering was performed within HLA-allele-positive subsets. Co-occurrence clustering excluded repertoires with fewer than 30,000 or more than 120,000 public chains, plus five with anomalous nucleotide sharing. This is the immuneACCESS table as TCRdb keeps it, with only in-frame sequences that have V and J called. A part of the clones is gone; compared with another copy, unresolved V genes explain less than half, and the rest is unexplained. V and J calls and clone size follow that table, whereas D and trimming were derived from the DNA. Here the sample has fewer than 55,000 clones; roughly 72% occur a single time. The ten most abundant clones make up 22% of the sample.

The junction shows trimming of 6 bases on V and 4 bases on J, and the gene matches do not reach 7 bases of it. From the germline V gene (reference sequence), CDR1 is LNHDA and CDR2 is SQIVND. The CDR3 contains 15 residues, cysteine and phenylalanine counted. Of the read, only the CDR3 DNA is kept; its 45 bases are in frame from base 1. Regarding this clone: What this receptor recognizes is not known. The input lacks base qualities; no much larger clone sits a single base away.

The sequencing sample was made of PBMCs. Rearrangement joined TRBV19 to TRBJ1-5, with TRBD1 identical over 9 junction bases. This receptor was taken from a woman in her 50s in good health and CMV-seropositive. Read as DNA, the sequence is TGTGCCAGTAGGGGGGGACAGGGCGGGAATCAGCCCCAGCATTTT. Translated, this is CASRGGQGGNQPQHF.